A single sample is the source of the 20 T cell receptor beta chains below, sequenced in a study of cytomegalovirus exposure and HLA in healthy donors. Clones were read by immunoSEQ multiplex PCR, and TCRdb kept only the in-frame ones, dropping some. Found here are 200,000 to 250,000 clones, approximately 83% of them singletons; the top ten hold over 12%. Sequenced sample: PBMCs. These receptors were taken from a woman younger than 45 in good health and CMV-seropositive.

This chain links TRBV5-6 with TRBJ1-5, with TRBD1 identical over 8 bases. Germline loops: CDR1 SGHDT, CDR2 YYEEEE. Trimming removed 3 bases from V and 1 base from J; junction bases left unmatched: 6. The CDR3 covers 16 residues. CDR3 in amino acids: CASSCRDRSSNQPQHF. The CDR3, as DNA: TGTGCCAGCAGCTGCCGGGACAGGTCCAGCAATCAGCCCCAGCATTTT.

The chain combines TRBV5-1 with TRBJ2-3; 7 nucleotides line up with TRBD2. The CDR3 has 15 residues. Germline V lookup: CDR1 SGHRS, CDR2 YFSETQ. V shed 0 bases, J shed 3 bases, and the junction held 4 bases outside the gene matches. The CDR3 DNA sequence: TGCGCCAGCAGCTTGGATCGGGGAGGGACAGATACGCAGTATTTT. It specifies CASSLDRGGTDTQYF.

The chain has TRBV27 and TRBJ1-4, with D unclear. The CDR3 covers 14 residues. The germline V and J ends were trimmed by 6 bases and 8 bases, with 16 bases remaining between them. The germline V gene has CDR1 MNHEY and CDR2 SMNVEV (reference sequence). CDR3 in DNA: TGTGCCAGCAGCAGTCGGGGTTATCGGGAAAAACTGTTTTTT. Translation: CASSSRGYREKLFF.

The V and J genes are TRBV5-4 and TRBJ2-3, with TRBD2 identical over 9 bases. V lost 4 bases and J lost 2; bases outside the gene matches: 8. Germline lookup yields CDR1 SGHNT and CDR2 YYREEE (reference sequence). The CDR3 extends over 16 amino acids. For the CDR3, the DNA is TGTGCCAGCAGCCCGACTAGCGGAGGGCTCACAGATACGCAGTATTTT. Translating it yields CASSPTSGGLTDTQYF.

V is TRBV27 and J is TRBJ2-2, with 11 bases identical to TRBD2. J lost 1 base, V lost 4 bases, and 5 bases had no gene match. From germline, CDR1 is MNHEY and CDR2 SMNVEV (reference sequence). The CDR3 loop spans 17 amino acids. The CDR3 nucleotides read TGTGCCAGCAGTTCCTTAACTAGCGGGGGGAACACCGGGGAGCTGTTTTTT. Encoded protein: CASSSLTSGGNTGELFF.

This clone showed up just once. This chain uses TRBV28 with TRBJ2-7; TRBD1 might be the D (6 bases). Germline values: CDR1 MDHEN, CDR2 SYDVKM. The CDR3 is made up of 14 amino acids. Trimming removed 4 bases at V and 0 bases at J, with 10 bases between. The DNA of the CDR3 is TGTGCCAGCAGTTCAGGGGTTCGCTCCTACGAGCAGTACTTC. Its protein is CASSSGVRSYEQYF.

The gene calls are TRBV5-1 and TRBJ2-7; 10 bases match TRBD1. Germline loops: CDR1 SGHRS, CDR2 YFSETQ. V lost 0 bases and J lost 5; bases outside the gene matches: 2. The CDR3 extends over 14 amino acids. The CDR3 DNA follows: TGCGCCAGCAGCTTGGAGGGACAGGGGAACGAGCAGTACTTC. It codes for CASSLEGQGNEQYF.

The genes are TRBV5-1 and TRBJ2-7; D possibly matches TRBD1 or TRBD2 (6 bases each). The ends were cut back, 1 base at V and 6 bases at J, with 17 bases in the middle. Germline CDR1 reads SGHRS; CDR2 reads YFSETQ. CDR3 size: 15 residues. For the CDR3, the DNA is TGCGCCAGCAGCTTGTTTGGGGGGCAGGAAGGCGAGCAGTACTTC. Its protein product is CASSLFGGQEGEQYF.

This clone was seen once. The CDR3 sequence is CASSETQGGDEKLFF. The CDR3 DNA reads as TGTGCCAGCAGTGAGACTCAGGGGGGGGATGAAAAACTGTTTTTT. The rearrangement uses TRBV6-1 and TRBJ1-4; 7 positions match TRBD1. In germline, CDR1 is MNHNS, CDR2 SASEGT. After removal of 3 bases from V and 6 bases from J, the junction contained 7 bases not matched to a gene. The CDR3 length is 15 residues.

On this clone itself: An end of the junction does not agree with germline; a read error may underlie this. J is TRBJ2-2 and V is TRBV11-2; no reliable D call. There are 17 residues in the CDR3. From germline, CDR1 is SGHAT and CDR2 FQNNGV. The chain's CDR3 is CASSPPGTETNTGELFF. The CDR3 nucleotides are TGCGCCAGCAGCCCCCCCGGTACCGAAACGAACACCGGGGAGCTGTTTTTT.

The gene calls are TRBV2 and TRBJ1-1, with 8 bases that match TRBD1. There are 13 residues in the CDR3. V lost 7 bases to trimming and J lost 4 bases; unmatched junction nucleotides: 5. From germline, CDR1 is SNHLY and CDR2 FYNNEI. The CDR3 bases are TGTGCCAGCATCGACAGGGGCCCCACTGAAGCTTTCTTT. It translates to CASIDRGPTEAFF. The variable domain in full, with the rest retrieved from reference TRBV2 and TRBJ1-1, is EPEVTQTPSHQVTQMGQEVILRCVPISNHLYFYWYRQILGQKVEFLVSFYNNEISEKSEIFDDQFSVERPDGSNFTLKIRSTKLEDSAMYFCASIDRGPTEAFFGQGTRLTVV.

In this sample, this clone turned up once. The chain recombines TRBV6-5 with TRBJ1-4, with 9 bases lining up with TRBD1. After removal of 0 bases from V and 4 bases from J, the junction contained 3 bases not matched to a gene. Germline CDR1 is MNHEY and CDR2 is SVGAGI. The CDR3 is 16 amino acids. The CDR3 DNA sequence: TGTGCCAGCAGTTACTCGAAGGGACAGGGTAATGAAAAACTGTTTTTT. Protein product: CASSYSKGQGNEKLFF.

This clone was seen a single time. CDR3 sequence: CSVALFDSYNEQFF. The DNA of the CDR3 is TGCAGCGTTGCTTTATTCGACTCCTACAATGAGCAGTTCTTC. The chain is built from TRBV29-1 and TRBJ2-1; the D is unclear. Germline V CDR1 and CDR2: SQVTM, ANQGSEA. Trimming stripped 4 bases from V and 0 bases from J, with 10 bases between. CDR3 size: 14 residues.

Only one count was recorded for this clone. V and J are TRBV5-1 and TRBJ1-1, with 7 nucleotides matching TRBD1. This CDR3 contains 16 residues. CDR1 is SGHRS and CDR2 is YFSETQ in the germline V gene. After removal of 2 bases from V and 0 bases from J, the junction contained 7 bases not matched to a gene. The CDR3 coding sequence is TGCGCCAGCAGCTTAAAGACAGGGTTCGTGAACACTGAAGCTTTCTTT. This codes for CASSLKTGFVNTEAFF.

Here the CDR3 DNA reads TGTGCCAGCAGCCGCGAGGGGGCCAAAAACATTCAGTACTTC. This gives the protein CASSREGAKNIQYF. V usage is TRBV13 and J usage is TRBJ2-4; the D gene could be TRBD1 or TRBD2 (5 bases each). The CDR3 extends over 14 amino acids. CDR1 is PRHDT, CDR2 FYEKMQ, per germline (reference sequence). V lost 5 bases and J lost 1, with 9 bases in between.

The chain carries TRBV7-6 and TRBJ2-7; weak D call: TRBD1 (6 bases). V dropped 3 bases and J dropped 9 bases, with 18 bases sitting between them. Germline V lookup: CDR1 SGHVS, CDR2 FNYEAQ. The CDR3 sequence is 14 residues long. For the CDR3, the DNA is TGTGCCAGCAGCTTGGGTATCGAGGGGGACGGGCAGTACTTC. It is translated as CASSLGIEGDGQYF. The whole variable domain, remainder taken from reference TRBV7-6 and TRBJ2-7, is GAGVSQSPRYKVTKRGQDVALRCDPISGHVSLYWYRQALGQGPEFLTYFNYEAQQDKSGLPNDRFSAERPEGSISTLTIQRTEQRDSAMYRCASSLGIEGDGQYFGPGTRLTVT.

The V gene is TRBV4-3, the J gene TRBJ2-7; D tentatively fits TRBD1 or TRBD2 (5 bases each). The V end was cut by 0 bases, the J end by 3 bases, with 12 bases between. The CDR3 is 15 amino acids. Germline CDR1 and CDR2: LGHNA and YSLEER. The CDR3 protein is CASSQDFGTFYEQYF. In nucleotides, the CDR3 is TGCGCCAGCAGCCAAGATTTCGGGACGTTCTACGAGCAGTACTTC.

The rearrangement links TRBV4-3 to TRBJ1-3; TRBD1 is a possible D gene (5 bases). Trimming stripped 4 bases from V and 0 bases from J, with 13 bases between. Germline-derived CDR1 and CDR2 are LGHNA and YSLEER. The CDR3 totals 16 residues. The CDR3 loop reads CASSPFLDSSGNTIYF. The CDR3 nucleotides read TGCGCCAGCAGCCCGTTCCTCGACAGCTCTGGAAACACCATATATTTT.

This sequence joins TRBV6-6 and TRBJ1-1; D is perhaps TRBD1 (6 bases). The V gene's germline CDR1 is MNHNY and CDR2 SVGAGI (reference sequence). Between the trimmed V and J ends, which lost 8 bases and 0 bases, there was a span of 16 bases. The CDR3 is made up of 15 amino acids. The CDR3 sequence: CASQKGGAMNTEAFF. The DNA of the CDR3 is TGTGCCAGCCAAAAAGGGGGAGCCATGAACACTGAAGCTTTCTTT.

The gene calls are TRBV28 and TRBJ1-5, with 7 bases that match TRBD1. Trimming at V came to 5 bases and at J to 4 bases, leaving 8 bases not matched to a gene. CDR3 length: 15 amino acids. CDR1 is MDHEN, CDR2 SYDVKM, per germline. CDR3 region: CASSHQGELNQPQHF. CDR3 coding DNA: TGTGCCAGCAGTCATCAGGGGGAACTTAATCAGCCCCAGCATTTT.